This TCR beta chain was identified during a study of regulatory dendritic cells for organ transplantation. Clones were sequenced by immunoSEQ multiplex PCR, and TCRdb holds only the in-frame ones, with some missing. The sample yields 20,000 to 25,000 clones, around three quarters seen once. To note about this clone: Antigen specificity is unknown.

Whole-study results and caveats: Between individuals, the alloreactive memory CD8+ T cell pool differed considerably.

The germline V gene encodes CDR1 SEHNR and CDR2 FQNEAQ (reference sequence). This CDR3 has 15 amino acids. Trimming left V 0 bases short and J 7 bases short, with 12 bases between. Sequences were obtained from memory CD4+ T cells from blood. Subset: CD45RO+ memory T cells. The TCR comes from a human donor in good health. This rearrangement joins TRBV7-9 to TRBJ1-4; D not resolved. CDR3 in DNA: TGTGCCAGCAGCTTAGCGCGGGCAGGAACTGAAAAACTGTTTTTT. It encodes CASSLARAGTEKLFF.